The clone carrying this T cell receptor (beta chain) came up a few times. The antigen is not known. Each TCR beta library was made by quantitative 5'-RACE that incorporated molecular barcodes. TCRdb analysed the 5' RACE reads with MiXCR anew, one entry per CDR3 protein. The profile shows about 110,000 distinct CDR3 sequences, about 25% of them singletons. V was clipped by 1 base and J by 3 bases, with 16 bases between them. The CDR3 consists of 18 residues. CDR1 MGHRA and CDR2 YSYEKL come from the germline V gene. This sample is part of a study of CD8 T cells in ankylosing spondylitis. Study-wide points: Reports of some motif variants in reactive arthritis synovial fluid and blood predate this one. Disease-linked clones reportedly concentrated significantly in matched ankylosing spondylitis synovial fluid. A motif of eight highly homologous TCR beta variants was seen as apparently characteristic of ankylosing spondylitis blood.

The V gene is TRBV4-1, the J gene TRBJ2-6; D perhaps matches TRBD2 (6 bases). The source material was synovial fluid, either unsorted or a sorted T cell fraction (not recorded which). The receptor comes from a male donor with ankylosing spondylitis. DNA of the CDR3: TGCGCCAGCAGCCAAGCACATGGAGGGGACTTTGGGGCCAACGTCCTGACTTTC. Translating gives CASSQAHGGDFGANVLTF.